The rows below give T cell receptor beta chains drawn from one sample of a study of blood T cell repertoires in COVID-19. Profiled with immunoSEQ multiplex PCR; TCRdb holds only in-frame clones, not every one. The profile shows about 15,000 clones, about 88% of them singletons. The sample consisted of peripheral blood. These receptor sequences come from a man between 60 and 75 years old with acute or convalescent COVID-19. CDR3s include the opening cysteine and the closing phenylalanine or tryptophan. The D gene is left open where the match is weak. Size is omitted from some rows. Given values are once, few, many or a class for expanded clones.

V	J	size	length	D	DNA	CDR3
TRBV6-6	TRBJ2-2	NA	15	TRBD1	TGTGCCAGCAGTTTGACAGGGGGCGACACCGGGGAGCTGTTTTTT	CASSLTGGDTGELFF
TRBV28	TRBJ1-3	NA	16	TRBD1	TGTGCCAGCAGTTTAGGGGGGACAGGGCGTGGAAACACCATATATTTT	CASSLGGTGRGNTIYF
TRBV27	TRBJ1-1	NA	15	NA	TGTGCCAGCACCCCAGCGGGAAGGATGAACACTGAAGCTTTCTTT	CASTPAGRMNTEAFF
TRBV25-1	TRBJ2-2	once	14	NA	TGTGCCAGCAGTCTGACAGGGAGGACCGGGGAGCTGTTTTTT	CASSLTGRTGELFF
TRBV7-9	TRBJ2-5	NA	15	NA	TGTGCCAGCAGCTTGGGAGGCTCGGTGGGAGAGACCCAGTACTTC	CASSLGGSVGETQYF
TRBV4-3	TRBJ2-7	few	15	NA	TGCGCCAGCAGCCAAGATCTCGGCAGGGGTGAAGAGCAGTACTTC	CASSQDLGRGEEQYF
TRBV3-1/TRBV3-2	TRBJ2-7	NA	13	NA	TGTGCCAGCAGCTACAGGCCCTCCTACGAGCAGTACTTC	CASSYRPSYEQYF
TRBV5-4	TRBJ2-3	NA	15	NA	TGTGCCAGCAGCTTGCCAGCGGGCAGCACAGATACGCAGTATTTT	CASSLPAGSTDTQYF
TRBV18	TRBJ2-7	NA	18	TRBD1	TGTGCCAGCTCACCGGGCAGGGGGTCGGGCCGTAATCGGGACGAGCAGTACTTC	CASSPGRGSGRNRDEQYF
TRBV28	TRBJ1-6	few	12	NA	TGTGCCAGCAGCCTAAACAATTCACCCCTCCACTTT	CASSLNNSPLHF
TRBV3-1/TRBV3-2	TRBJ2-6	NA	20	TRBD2	TGTGCCAGCAGCCAAGAATCCCTAGCGGGAGGGCCGCATGGGGCCAACGTCCTGACTTTC	CASSQESLAGGPHGANVLTF
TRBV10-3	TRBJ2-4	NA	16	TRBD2	TGTGCCATCAGTGAGCGGGGGGGAAGGAGCAAAAACATTCAGTACTTC	CAISERGGRSKNIQYF
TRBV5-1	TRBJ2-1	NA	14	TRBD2	TGCGCCAGCAGCTTGGATACTAGCGGGGGCAAGCAGTTCTTC	CASSLDTSGGKQFF
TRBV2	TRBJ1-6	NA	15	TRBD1	TGTGCCAGCAGAGAAGGGGCAGGGGGGTTTTCACCCCTCCACTTT	CASREGAGGFSPLHF
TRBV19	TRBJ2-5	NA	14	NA	TGTGCCAGTAGTCTTCAGGGGATAGGGGAGACCCAGTACTTC	CASSLQGIGETQYF
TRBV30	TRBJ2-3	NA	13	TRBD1	TGTGCCTGGAGTCGAGGGGGCCGAGATACGCAGTATTTT	CAWSRGGRDTQYF
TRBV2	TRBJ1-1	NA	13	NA	TGTGCCAGCAGAGGTGACAGAAACACTGAAGCTTTCTTT	CASRGDRNTEAFF
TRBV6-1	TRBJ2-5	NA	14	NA	TGTGCCAGCAGTGAGGCGGGGGCTGCAGAGACCCAGTACTTC	CASSEAGAAETQYF
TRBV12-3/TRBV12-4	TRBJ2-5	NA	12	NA	TGTGCCAGCAGTAGGGGCCCTGAGACCCAGTACTTC	CASSRGPETQYF
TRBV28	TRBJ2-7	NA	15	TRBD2	TGTGCCAGCAGTGGGCGACTAGCGGTTTCCTACGAGCAGTACTTC	CASSGRLAVSYEQYF
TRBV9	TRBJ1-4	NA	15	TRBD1	TGTGCCAGCAGCACCCGGGGACAGCTTAATGAAAAACTGTTTTTT	CASSTRGQLNEKLFF
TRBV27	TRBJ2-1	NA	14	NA	TGTGCCAGCAGTTTAACGGGAAGCCACAATGAGCAGTTCTTC	CASSLTGSHNEQFF
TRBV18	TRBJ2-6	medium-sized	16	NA	TGTGCCAGCTCACCACCGCCGGTCTCTGGGGCCAACGTCCTGACTTTC	CASSPPPVSGANVLTF
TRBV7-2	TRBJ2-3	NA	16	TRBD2	TGTGCCAGCGAGAGGGGGCACCTAGCGGGAGCAGATACGCAGTATTTT	CASERGHLAGADTQYF
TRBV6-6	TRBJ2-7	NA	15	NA	TGTGCCAGCAGTTACGGGGGGACAGAATCCGACGAGCAGTACTTC	CASSYGGTESDEQYF
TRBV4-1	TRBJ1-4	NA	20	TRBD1	TGCGCCAGCAGCCTTCTCGGGTTGACAGGGGGACGGATGGCTAATGAAAAACTGTTTTTT	CASSLLGLTGGRMANEKLFF
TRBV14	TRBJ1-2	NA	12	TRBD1	TGTGCCAGCAGCCAGGACAGGGGGGTAAAGACCTTC	CASSQDRGVKTF
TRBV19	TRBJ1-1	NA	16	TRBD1	TGTGCCAGTAGTATCTACTCGGGACAGATGAACACTGAAGCTTTCTTT	CASSIYSGQMNTEAFF
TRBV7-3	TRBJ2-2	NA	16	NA	TGTGCCAGCAGCCCCATCGGGGGTATGAACACCGGGGAGCTGTTTTTT	CASSPIGGMNTGELFF
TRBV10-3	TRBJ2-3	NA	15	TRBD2	TGTGCCATCAGTGAGTCAAGCGGGGGACACGATACGCAGTATTTT	CAISESSGGHDTQYF
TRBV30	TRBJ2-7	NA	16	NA	TGTGCCTGGAGGGGGGGGCTAGGACAGGGCGACTACGAGCAGTACTTC	CAWRGGLGQGDYEQYF
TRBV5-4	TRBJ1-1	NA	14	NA	TGTGCCAGCAGTCCAACAGGGCAGAACACTGAAGCTTTCTTT	CASSPTGQNTEAFF
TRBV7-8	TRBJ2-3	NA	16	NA	TGTGCCAGCAGCTTAGACGACGGGAGCCCGCCAGATACGCAGTATTTT	CASSLDDGSPPDTQYF
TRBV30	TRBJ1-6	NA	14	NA	TGTGCCTGGACGCGGGGCACGGCAGATTCACCCCTCCACTTT	CAWTRGTADSPLHF
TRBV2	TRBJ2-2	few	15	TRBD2	TGTGCCAGCAGCAAGCGGGAGGGCCGAACCGGGGAGCTGTTTTTT	CASSKREGRTGELFF
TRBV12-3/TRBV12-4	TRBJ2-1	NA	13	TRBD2	TGTGCCAGCAGTGTCGGGACTAGCAATGAGCAGTTCTTC	CASSVGTSNEQFF
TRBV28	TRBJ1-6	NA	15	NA	TGTGCCAGCAGCCTAGGGAGCGGGGACAATTCACCCCTCCACTTT	CASSLGSGDNSPLHF
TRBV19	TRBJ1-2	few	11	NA	TGTGCCAGTGCAAGCCGCGAAGGCTACACCTTC	CASASREGYTF
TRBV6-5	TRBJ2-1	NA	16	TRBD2	TGTGCCAGCAGTTACGTTTCTAGCGGCCGACACAATGAGCAGTTCTTC	CASSYVSSGRHNEQFF
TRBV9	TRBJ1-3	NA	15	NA	TGTGCCAGCCCCGCCCCGGGGGAAGCTGGAAACACCATATATTTT	CASPAPGEAGNTIYF
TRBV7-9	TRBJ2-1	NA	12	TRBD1	TGTGCCAGCAGTCGTTTCCGGGACAGCCAGTTCTTC	CASSRFRDSQFF
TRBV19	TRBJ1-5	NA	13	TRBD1	TGTGCCAGTAGTGGACAGGGTTCTCAGCCCCAGCATTTT	CASSGQGSQPQHF
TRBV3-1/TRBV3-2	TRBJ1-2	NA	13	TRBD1	TGTGCCAGCAGCCCGGGAGGGGGCGACGGCTACACCTTC	CASSPGGGDGYTF
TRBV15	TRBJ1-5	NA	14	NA	TGTGCCACCAGCGGAATGGGAGGGAATCAGCCCCAGCATTTT	CATSGMGGNQPQHF
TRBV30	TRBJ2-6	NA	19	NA	TGTGCCTGGAGTGTTTTACAGGGCTTTTGGAGCTCTGGGGCCAACGTCCTGACTTTC	CAWSVLQGFWSSGANVLTF
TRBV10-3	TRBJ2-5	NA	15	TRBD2	TGTGCCATCAGTCAAGGGACTAGCGGTCAAGAGACCCAGTACTTC	CAISQGTSGQETQYF
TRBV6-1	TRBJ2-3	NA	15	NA	TGTGCCAGCAGTGAAGCCCCGGGTAACACAGATACGCAGTATTTT	CASSEAPGNTDTQYF
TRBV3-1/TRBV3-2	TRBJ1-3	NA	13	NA	TGTGCCAACAGCCAACAGGAAAGAAACACCATATATTTT	CANSQQERNTIYF
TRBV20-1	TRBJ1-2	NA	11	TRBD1	TGCAGCTTAACTAGGGGGCCTGGCTACACCTTC	CSLTRGPGYTF
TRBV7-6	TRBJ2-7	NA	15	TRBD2	TGTGCCAGCAGCTTATCGGCGGGAGAGTCCTACGAGCAGTACTTC	CASSLSAGESYEQYF
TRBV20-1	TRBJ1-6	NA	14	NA	TGCAGTGCTAGTTACAATACAGTAAATTCACCCCTCCACTTT	CSASYNTVNSPLHF
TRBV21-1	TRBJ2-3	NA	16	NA	TGTGCCAGCAGCAAAGGAGGCAGGGATTTCCCAGATACGCAGTATTTT	CASSKGGRDFPDTQYF
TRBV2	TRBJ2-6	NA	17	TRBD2	TGTGCCAGCAAGGATCTAGCGGGGGGGCCTGGGGCCAACGTCCTGACTTTC	CASKDLAGGPGANVLTF
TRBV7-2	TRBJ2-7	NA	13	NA	TGTGCCAGCAGCTCGCCGGTCAACTACGAGCAGTACTTC	CASSSPVNYEQYF